This is a list of T cell receptor beta chains from one sample in a study of blood T cell repertoires in COVID-19. Profiled with immunoSEQ multiplex PCR; TCRdb holds only in-frame clones, not every one. The table has about 120,000 clones, roughly 75% seen once; the top ten hold around 15%. The specimen sequenced was peripheral blood. The receptors stem from a man aged 55 to 70 with active or convalescent COVID-19. Each CDR3 is given with its conserved first and last residue. The order of the fields is CDR3 DNA, CDR3 protein, D gene, J gene, V gene, clone size. The D gene is left open where the match is weak. Rows give clone size only sometimes, using once, few, many, or a class for an expanded clone.

DNA: TGTGCCAGCACGGGACAGGGGGGAGCCGGGGAGCTGTTTTTT
CDR3: CASTGQGGAGELFF
D: TRBD1
J: TRBJ2-2
V: TRBV2
size: -

DNA: TGTGCCAGCAGTGAAACCGGTCGCTCCTACGAGCAGTACTTC
CDR3: CASSETGRSYEQYF
D: -
J: TRBJ2-7
V: TRBV6-1
size: -

DNA: TGCAGCGCCGTGGACAGGATTTCCTACGAGCAGTACTTC
CDR3: CSAVDRISYEQYF
D: TRBD1
J: TRBJ2-7
V: TRBV29-1
size: -

DNA: TGTGCCAGCTCCCTCAAGGAGGCGGTCGGCACTGAAGCTTTCTTT
CDR3: CASSLKEAVGTEAFF
D: -
J: TRBJ1-1
V: TRBV18
size: few

DNA: TGTGCCAGCAGCTTTACTAGCGGGAGTGTGGAGACCCAGTACTTC
CDR3: CASSFTSGSVETQYF
D: TRBD2
J: TRBJ2-5
V: TRBV7-6
size: -

DNA: TGTGCCAGCAGTACGGGGTCCGGGGAGCTGTTTTTT
CDR3: CASSTGSGELFF
D: -
J: TRBJ2-2
V: TRBV3-1/TRBV3-2
size: -

DNA: TGTGCCAGCAGTTTATTAGGTGGAGGGAATGAAAAACTGTTTTTT
CDR3: CASSLLGGGNEKLFF
D: -
J: TRBJ1-4
V: TRBV28
size: -

DNA: TGTGCCAGCAGCTTATTTCGAGCAGTCCGACTGCCTAGCACAGATACGCAGTATTTT
CDR3: CASSLFRAVRLPSTDTQYF
D: -
J: TRBJ2-3
V: TRBV7-2
size: -

DNA: TGTGCCAGCAGCCCGGCGGGGGACCTAAGCACAGATACGCAGTATTTT
CDR3: CASSPAGDLSTDTQYF
D: TRBD2
J: TRBJ2-3
V: TRBV5-4
size: -

DNA: TGTGCCAGCAGTTATGAGCGGGGCTACGAGCAGTACTTC
CDR3: CASSYERGYEQYF
D: TRBD2
J: TRBJ2-7
V: TRBV28
size: many

DNA: TGTGCCAGCAGCTCACAGGGGAACACCGGGGAGCTGTTTTTT
CDR3: CASSSQGNTGELFF
D: -
J: TRBJ2-2
V: TRBV7-7
size: -

DNA: TGTGCCAGCTCTCGGGGAGTTATGGAGACCCAGTACTTC
CDR3: CASSRGVMETQYF
D: -
J: TRBJ2-5
V: TRBV18
size: -

DNA: TGTGCCAGCGCCGGGACAGGGTGGAAAGAGACCCAGTACTTC
CDR3: CASAGTGWKETQYF
D: TRBD1
J: TRBJ2-5
V: TRBV2
size: -

DNA: TGTGCCAGCAGCAAAAGGACAGGGAACACGGCAGATACGCAGTATTTT
CDR3: CASSKRTGNTADTQYF
D: -
J: TRBJ2-3
V: TRBV21-1
size: few

DNA: TGTGCCAGCAGTTACCCGGGGGGAGGGGCGGGTAATGAGCAGTTCTTC
CDR3: CASSYPGGGAGNEQFF
D: TRBD2
J: TRBJ2-1
V: TRBV6-6
size: -